This record concerns one TCR beta chain sequence. Trimming took off 3 bases at V and 3 bases at J, with 8 bases between the two ends. The germline V gene has CDR1 SNHLY and CDR2 FYNNEI. The CDR3 length is 13 residues. Every bulk PBMC sample received the same 350 ng of DNA. Repertoires were generated with immunoSEQ multiplex PCR, while TCRdb's copy carries only in-frame clones and drops some. The profile shows roughly 20,000 clones, around nine tenths of them singletons. This record belongs to a study of blood T cell dynamics during melanoma immunotherapy. Study summary: Standard first-line treatment here was pembrolizumab or nivolumab plus ipilimumab in metastatic melanoma.

Specified time point: week 3, after first cycle of checkpoint inhibitor. Samples come from before therapy and from week 3 after the first blockade cycle. Response was assessed by RECIST 1.1 at 12 weeks, except a couple of rapid progressors. This specimen consisted of blood, obtained from a patient treated with checkpoint blockade. This receptor was identified in a human donor with melanoma. This chain links TRBV2 with TRBJ2-5; D possibly corresponds to TRBD1 (5 bases). In DNA form, the CDR3 reads TGTGCCAGCAGTGACGGACATGAAGAGACCCAGTACTTC. Protein: CASSDGHEETQYF.